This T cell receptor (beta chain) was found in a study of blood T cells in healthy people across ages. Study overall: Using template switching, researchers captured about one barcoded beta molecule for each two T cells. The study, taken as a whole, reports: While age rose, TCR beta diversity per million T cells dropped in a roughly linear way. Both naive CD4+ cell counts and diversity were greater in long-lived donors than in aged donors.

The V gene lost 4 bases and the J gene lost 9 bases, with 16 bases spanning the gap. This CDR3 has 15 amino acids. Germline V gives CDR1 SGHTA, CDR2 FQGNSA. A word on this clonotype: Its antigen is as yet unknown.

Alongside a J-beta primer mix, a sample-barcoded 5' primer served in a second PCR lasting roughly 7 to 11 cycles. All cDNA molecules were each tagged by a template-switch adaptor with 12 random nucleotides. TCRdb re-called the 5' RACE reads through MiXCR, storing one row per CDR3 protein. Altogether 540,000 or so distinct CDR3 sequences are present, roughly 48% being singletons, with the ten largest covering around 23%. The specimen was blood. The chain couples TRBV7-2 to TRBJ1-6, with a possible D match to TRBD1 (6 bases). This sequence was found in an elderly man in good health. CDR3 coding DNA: TGTGCCAGCAGCTCCTTGACAGGATCCTTTTCACCCCTCCACTTT. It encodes CASSSLTGSFSPLHF.